The sample holds many counts of the clone carrying this T cell receptor beta chain. The target antigen is unknown. The record originates from a study of blood T cells in healthy people across ages. Study-level information: About one barcoded beta molecule was captured per two T cells (by template switching).

Study-level findings and limits: Changes in expanded clonotypes were possibly confounded, as the CMV status of donors was unknown.

Next came a second PCR, run for about 7 to 12 cycles, which used a sample-barcoded 5' primer along with a J-beta primer mix. One entry per CDR3 protein, called by TCRdb with MiXCR from the 5' RACE reads. The sample lists about 720,000 distinct CDR3 sequences, about a fifth occurring once. The CDR3 extends over 13 amino acids. CDR1 and CDR2 from the germline V gene are MDHEN and SYDVKM. The ends lost 5 bases at V and 10 bases at J; junction bases unmatched: 8. Per sample, no less than 5 micrograms of total RNA were extracted. The sequence came from a man between 65 and 85 years old in good health. This chain links TRBV28 with TRBJ2-1; 7 bases line up with TRBD2. The sequenced sample consisted of blood. In DNA form, the CDR3 reads TGTGCCAGCAGTCGCCGGACTAGTATGGAGCAGTTCTTC. As protein: CASSRRTSMEQFF. Filled out from reference TRBV28 and TRBJ2-1, the complete variable domain reads DVKVTQSSRYLVKRTGEKVFLECVQDMDHENMFWYRQDPGLGLRLIYFSYDVKMKEKGDIPEGYSVSREKKERFSLILESASTNQTSMYLCASSRRTSMEQFFGPGTRLTVL.